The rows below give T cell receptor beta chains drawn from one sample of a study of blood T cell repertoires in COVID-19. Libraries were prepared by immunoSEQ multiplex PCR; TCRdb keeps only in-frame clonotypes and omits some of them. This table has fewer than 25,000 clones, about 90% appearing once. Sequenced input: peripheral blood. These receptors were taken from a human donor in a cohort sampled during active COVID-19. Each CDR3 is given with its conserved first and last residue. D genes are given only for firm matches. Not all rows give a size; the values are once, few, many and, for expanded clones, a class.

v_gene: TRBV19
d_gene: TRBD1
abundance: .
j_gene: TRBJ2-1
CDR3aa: CASSWGQGIYNEQFF
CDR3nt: TGTGCCAGTAGTTGGGGACAGGGGATCTACAATGAGCAGTTCTTC

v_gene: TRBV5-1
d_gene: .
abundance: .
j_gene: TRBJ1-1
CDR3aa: CASSPMGGGTEAFF
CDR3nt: TGCGCCAGCAGCCCAATGGGGGGTGGCACTGAAGCTTTCTTT

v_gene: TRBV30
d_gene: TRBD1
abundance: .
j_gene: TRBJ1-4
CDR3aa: CAWSVAGGTGKLFF
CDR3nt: TGTGCCTGGAGTGTAGCAGGGGGCACCGGAAAACTGTTTTTT

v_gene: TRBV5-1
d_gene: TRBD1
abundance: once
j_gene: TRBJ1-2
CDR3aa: CASSIAGTGDYGYTF
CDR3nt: TGCGCCAGCAGCATCGCCGGGACAGGAGACTATGGCTACACCTTC

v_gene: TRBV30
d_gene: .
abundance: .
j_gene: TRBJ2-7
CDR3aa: CAWSRLGSSYEQYF
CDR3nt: TGTGCCTGGAGTAGGCTAGGGAGCTCCTACGAGCAGTACTTC

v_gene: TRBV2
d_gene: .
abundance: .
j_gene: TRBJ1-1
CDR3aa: CASKVSANTEAFF
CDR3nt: TGTGCCAGCAAAGTCAGCGCGAACACTGAAGCTTTCTTT

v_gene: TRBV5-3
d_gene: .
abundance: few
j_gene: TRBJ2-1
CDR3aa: CARSPRSLAASSYNEQFF
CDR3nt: TGTGCCAGAAGCCCCAGGTCCCTAGCCGCCAGCTCCTACAATGAGCAGTTCTTC

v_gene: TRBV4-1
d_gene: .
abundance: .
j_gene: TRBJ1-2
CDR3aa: CASSQDPKGPWGYTF
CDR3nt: TGCGCCAGCAGCCAAGATCCGAAGGGGCCGTGGGGCTACACCTTC

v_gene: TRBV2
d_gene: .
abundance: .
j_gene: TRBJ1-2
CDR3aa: CASHRGNGYTF
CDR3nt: TGTGCCAGCCACCGGGGGAATGGCTACACCTTC

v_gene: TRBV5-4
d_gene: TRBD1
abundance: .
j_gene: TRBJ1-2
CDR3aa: CASSLPAGGDGYTF
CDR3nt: TGTGCCAGCAGCCTCCCAGCAGGGGGCGATGGCTACACCTTC

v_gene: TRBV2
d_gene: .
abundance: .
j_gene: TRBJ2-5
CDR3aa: CASTRRDWPETQYF
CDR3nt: TGTGCCAGCACCCGGAGAGACTGGCCAGAGACCCAGTACTTC

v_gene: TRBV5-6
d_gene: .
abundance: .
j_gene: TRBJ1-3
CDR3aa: CASSLQVVSGNTIYF
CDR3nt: TGTGCCAGCAGCTTGCAGGTTGTGTCTGGAAACACCATATATTTT

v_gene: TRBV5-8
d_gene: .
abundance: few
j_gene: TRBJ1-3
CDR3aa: CASSFSLEGNTIYF
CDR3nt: TGTGCCAGCAGCTTCTCCTTGGAGGGAAACACCATATATTTT

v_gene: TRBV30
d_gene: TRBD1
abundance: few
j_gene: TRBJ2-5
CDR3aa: CAWSEGRSRGQETQYF
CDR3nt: TGTGCCTGGAGTGAGGGGAGGAGCAGGGGGCAGGAGACCCAGTACTTC

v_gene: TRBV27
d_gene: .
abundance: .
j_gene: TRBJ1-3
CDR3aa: CASSLGGSSGNTIYF
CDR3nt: TGTGCCAGCAGTTTAGGGGGCAGCTCTGGAAACACCATATATTTT

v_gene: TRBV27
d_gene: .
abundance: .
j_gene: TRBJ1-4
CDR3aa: CASSLSGRRNEKLFF
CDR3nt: TGTGCCAGCAGTTTATCGGGCAGGCGTAATGAAAAACTGTTTTTT